The text below deals with one TCR beta chain. The entry originates in a study of response to subunit inactivated influenza vaccine. Using its own MiXCR run on the RT-PCR reads, TCRdb lists one record per CDR3 protein. The repertoire has 150,000 or so distinct CDR3 sequences, around 10% of them found once; the top ten carry approximately 39%. Material: CD8+ T cells sorted from PBMCs, obtained roughly 24 months after vaccination. This receptor was obtained from a man between 45 and 75 years old who received an inactivated influenza vaccine.

CDR3: CASSLTQAPYEQYF. The DNA for the CDR3 is TGTGCCAGCAGTTTGACCCAGGCTCCCTACGAGCAGTACTTC. The rearrangement links TRBV12-3 or TRBV12-4 to TRBJ2-7; D is unresolved. This CDR3 contains 14 residues. Trimming shortened V by 3 bases and J by 2 bases, and 11 bases separated the two germline ends.